The 15 T cell receptor beta chains below come from one sample, sequenced in a study of human T cells and chemical hapten exposure (dated by TCRdb to about 2021). What the time point label conveys for this sample: pre-sensitization, week 0. The sample's treatment or condition label is to be understood as: therapeutic diphenylcyclopropenone sensitization with weekly scalp DPC. The library was produced with RACE. Sequenced on a NextSeq 500. The raw public reads went through TCRdb reprocessing: fastp at Q25, MiXCR clone calling, in-frame beta chains kept. Every distinct CDR3 protein forms one entry, paired with its most common genes and DNA. The sample table records around 120,000 distinct CDR3 sequences; roughly 13% of these occur just once. The ten largest clones capture 2.5% to 3.5% of the sample. The sequenced sample was whole blood, obtained in connection with sensitization to the hapten diphenylcyclopropenone (DPC). These receptor sequences come from a woman aged 18 to 35 with alopecia areata. Some clones in this sample may be carry-over from other donors' samples.

This chain joins TRBV3-1 and TRBJ1-2; D is unclear. V was pared by 0 bases and J by 4 bases, with 3 bases between. CDR1 is LGHDT, CDR2 YNNKEL, per germline (reference sequence). The CDR3 consists of 12 residues. The CDR3 DNA sequence: TGTGCCAGCAGCCAAGACCGCTATGGCTACACCTTC. This translates into CASSQDRYGYTF.

This clonotype was counted at least ten times. The CDR3 nucleotides read TGTGCCAGCAGTGACTCCCCTAGCGGGGGGCCCGCAGATACGCAGTATTTT. This translates into CASSDSPSGGPADTQYF. The rearrangement links TRBV6-1 to TRBJ2-3; 11 positions match TRBD2. V gave up 3 bases and J gave up 4 bases; unmatched junction bases: 9. CDR3 length: 17 residues. The V gene's germline CDR1 is MNHNS and CDR2 SASEGT.

Ten or more counts support this clonotype. The chain joins TRBV9 to TRBJ1-5; D gene ambiguous. The length of the CDR3 is 18 residues. The V gene lost 0 bases and the J gene lost 6 bases, with 22 bases spanning the gap. From germline, CDR1 is SGDLS and CDR2 YYNGEE. The CDR3 loop is CASSVGGAQNLKSQPQHF. The CDR3 nucleotides read TGTGCCAGCAGCGTAGGAGGAGCACAGAACCTAAAGAGTCAGCCCCAGCATTTT.

This clonotype occurred many times. DNA for the CDR3: TGTGCCAGCATCGCAAACAGGGCAGGAGATACGCAGTATTTT. Translating gives CASIANRAGDTQYF. The rearrangement links TRBV12-3 or TRBV12-4 to TRBJ2-3, with a weak D call TRBD1 (6 bases). This CDR3 region has 14 residues. V lost 7 bases and J 5 bases, leaving 16 bases between the germline ends.

This clonotype was observed many times. The chain couples TRBV6-6 to TRBJ2-1; TRBD1 aligns across 7 bases. CDR3 length: 14 residues. Germline V gene data show CDR1 as MNHNY and CDR2 as SVGAGI (reference sequence). The V gene end was trimmed by 2 bases and the J gene end by 9 bases; junction bases not matched to a gene: 7. CDR3 nucleotides: TGTGCCAGCAGTTACGTGGACAGGTCGACTGAGCAGTTCTTC. As protein: CASSYVDRSTEQFF.

Many counts were recorded for this clonotype. V and J are TRBV27 and TRBJ1-1; D gene uncertain. The CDR3 runs 14 residues. V lost 4 bases and J lost 0, with 9 bases in between. Germline V CDR1 and CDR2: MNHEY, SMNVEV (reference sequence). The CDR3 DNA follows: TGTGCCAGCAGTTCTGGACTCATGAACACTGAAGCTTTCTTT. Translation: CASSSGLMNTEAFF.

This clonotype was found once. The junction does not match germline at one end; this may be a read error. J is TRBJ2-7 and V is TRBV27; D gene ambiguous. The CDR3 runs 16 residues. Germline lookup yields CDR1 MNHEY and CDR2 SMNVEV (reference sequence). The CDR3 region has the DNA TGTGCCAGCACCCCCCCCAAGCCTCTTCTCTCCCACGAGCAGTACTTC. Its translation: CASTPPKPLLSHEQYF.

V gene TRBV4-1 combines with J gene TRBJ2-3, with D perhaps given as TRBD1 or TRBD2 (5 bases each). The V gene's germline CDR1 is MGHRA and CDR2 YSYEKL. V was clipped by 0 bases and J by 2 bases, with 15 bases between them. The CDR3 covers 17 residues. The CDR3 nucleotides read TGCGCCAGCAGCCAAGAAACGGGGACGTGGAACACAGATACGCAGTATTTT. The encoded protein is CASSQETGTWNTDTQYF.

The chain links TRBV2 to TRBJ2-5; 9 bases match TRBD1. The germline CDR1 and CDR2 sequences are SNHLY and FYNNEI. J was trimmed by 4 bases and V by 6 bases; bases with no gene match: 0. CDR3 length equals 12 residues. In DNA form, the CDR3 reads TGTGCCAGCAGGACAGGGGGAGAGACCCAGTACTTC. Residues: CASRTGGETQYF.

This clonotype has a handful of counts. As DNA, the CDR3 is TGTGCCAGCAGTTTCGCCCGCCCCCTAGGACAGGGGGGCAATCAGCCCCAGCATTTT. Residues: CASSFARPLGQGGNQPQHF. The chain uses TRBV28 and TRBJ1-5; 10 nucleotides line up with TRBD1. The length of the CDR3 is 19 residues. Germline CDR1 MDHEN, CDR2 SYDVKM. After removal of 3 bases from V and 2 bases from J, the junction contained 13 bases not matched to a gene.

This clonotype was recorded many times. The rearrangement links TRBV12-3 or TRBV12-4 to TRBJ2-7, with TRBD1 identical over 7 bases. Trimming removed 3 bases from V and 0 bases from J; junction bases left unmatched: 11. This CDR3 is 17 amino acids long. The CDR3 region has the DNA TGTGCCAGCAGTTTTGGCTCCTACGGACAGGACTCCTACGAGCAGTACTTC. This encodes CASSFGSYGQDSYEQYF.

This clonotype was seen ten or more times. This chain links TRBV5-5 with TRBJ1-5, with D hard to call. CDR3 length: 15 amino acids. V lost 1 base and J 3 bases, leaving 11 bases between the germline ends. Germline CDR1 and CDR2: SGHKS and YYEKEE (reference sequence). The CDR3 loop reads CASSLQVGYNQPQHF. The CDR3 DNA reads TGTGCCAGCAGCTTGCAAGTCGGCTACAATCAGCCCCAGCATTTT.

This clonotype was counted between two and nine times. V usage is TRBV6-6 and J usage is TRBJ1-5; D perhaps matches TRBD1 (5 bases). Trimming removed 7 bases from V and 4 bases from J, with 17 bases in between. The CDR3 extends over 15 amino acids. Germline V CDR1 and CDR2: MNHNY, SVGAGI (reference sequence). The CDR3 nucleotides are TGTGCCAGCACTGCCAGCTCGGGACGGAATCAGCCCCAGCATTTT. This encodes CASTASSGRNQPQHF.

This clonotype was recorded many times. V usage is TRBV12-3 or TRBV12-4 and J usage is TRBJ1-5; TRBD1 matches 7 bases. The CDR3 runs 14 residues. Trimming took 7 bases from V and 2 from J; bases not matched to a gene: 5. CDR3 nucleotides: TGTGCCAGCAAGGACAGGAGGGGCAATCAGCCCCAGCATTTT. This gives the protein CASKDRRGNQPQHF.

This clonotype showed up many times. V gene TRBV7-8 combines with J gene TRBJ2-3; a possible D gene is TRBD2 (5 bases). V lost 1 base, J lost 5 bases, and 10 bases lay in between. The CDR3 runs to 14 residues. Germline CDR1 SGHVS, CDR2 FQNEAQ. CDR3 sequence: CASSLGDRGDTQYF. The DNA of the CDR3 is TGTGCCAGCAGCTTAGGCGATCGGGGAGATACGCAGTATTTT.